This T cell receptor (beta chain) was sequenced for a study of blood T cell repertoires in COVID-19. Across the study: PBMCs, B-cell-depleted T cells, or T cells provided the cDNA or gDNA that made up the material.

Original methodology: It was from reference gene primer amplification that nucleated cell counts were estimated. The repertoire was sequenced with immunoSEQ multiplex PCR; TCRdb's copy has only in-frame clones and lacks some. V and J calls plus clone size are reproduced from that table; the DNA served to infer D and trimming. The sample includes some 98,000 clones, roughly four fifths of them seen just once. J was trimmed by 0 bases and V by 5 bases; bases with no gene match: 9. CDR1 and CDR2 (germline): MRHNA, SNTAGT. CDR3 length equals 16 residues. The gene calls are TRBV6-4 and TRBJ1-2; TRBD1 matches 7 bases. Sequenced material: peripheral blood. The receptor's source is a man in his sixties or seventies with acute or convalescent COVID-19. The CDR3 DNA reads TGTGCCAGCAGTCGGGACAGAAGAGTTACTAACTATGGCTACACCTTC. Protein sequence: CASSRDRRVTNYGYTF.